The 6 T cell receptor beta chains below come from one sample, sequenced in a study of cytomegalovirus exposure and HLA in healthy donors. The PCR made use of 60 Vbeta and 13 Jbeta primers. The method was immunoSEQ multiplex PCR; TCRdb's version includes in-frame clones alone and lacks a portion of them. Among 150,000 to 200,000 clones listed, approximately 78% were seen once. The sample consisted of PBMCs. The receptors here all came from a woman in her forties or fifties in good health and CMV-seropositive.

The V call is TRBV13, the J call TRBJ2-3; maybe TRBD1 (6 bases). The CDR3 runs 16 residues. V lost 4 bases, J lost 0 bases, and 14 bases lay in between. Germline V gives CDR1 PRHDT, CDR2 FYEKMQ (reference sequence). The CDR3 region is CASSSTSGQSTDTQYF. The DNA for the CDR3 is TGTGCCAGCAGCTCCACGTCAGGACAGAGCACAGATACGCAGTATTTT.

The rearrangement uses TRBV5-6 and TRBJ1-5; TRBD1 matches at 7 bases. Germline-derived CDR1 and CDR2 are SGHDT and YYEEEE. J was trimmed by 9 bases and V by 0 bases; bases with no gene match: 6. This CDR3 comprises 14 residues. The CDR3 region has the DNA TGTGCCAGCAGCTTGGGGCAGGGGGAGCGGCCCCAGCATTTT. Translation: CASSLGQGERPQHF.

This sequence joins TRBV27 and TRBJ2-2, with TRBD2 matching over 9 bases. The CDR3 extends over 15 amino acids. Germline V lookup: CDR1 MNHEY, CDR2 SMNVEV (reference sequence). With 5 bases clipped from V and 9 bases from J, the junction kept 10 bases outside the gene matches. CDR3 residues: CASSRVAGDTRELFF. CDR3 DNA: TGTGCCAGCAGTAGGGTAGCGGGGGATACTAGGGAGCTGTTTTTT.

The J gene is TRBJ1-5, the V gene TRBV19; D is possibly TRBD1 (6 bases). V lost 3 bases, J lost 3 bases, and 9 bases lay in between. Germline V gene sequence: CDR1 LNHDA, CDR2 SQIVND (reference sequence). The CDR3 is 14 amino acids. In DNA form, the CDR3 reads TGTGCCAGTAGTATTTCAGGGGACAATCAGCCCCAGCATTTT. Translating gives CASSISGDNQPQHF. The full variable domain, completed using reference TRBV19 and TRBJ1-5, is DGGITQSPKYLFRKEGQNVTLSCEQNLNHDAMYWYRQDPGQGLRLIYYSQIVNDFQKGDIAEGYSVSREKKESFPLTVTSAQKNPTAFYLCASSISGDNQPQHFGDGTRLSIL.

The CDR3 is CSARDTGELFF. The CDR3 region has the DNA TGCAGCGCGCGGGACACCGGGGAGCTGTTTTTT. J is TRBJ2-2 and V is TRBV29-1, with D possibly being TRBD2 (5 bases). CDR1 and CDR2 from the germline V gene are SQVTM and ANQGSEA. The CDR3 contains 11 residues. V lost 7 bases and J 3 bases, leaving 6 bases between the germline ends.

This sequence joins TRBV6-5 and TRBJ1-2; the D is unclear. Looked up from germline, CDR1 is MNHEY and CDR2 is SVGAGI. V dropped 0 bases and J dropped 2 bases, with 10 bases sitting between them. The CDR3 totals 15 residues. The DNA of the CDR3 is TGTGCCAGCAGTTACTCGGGCACGCTAAACTATGGCTACACCTTC. This gives the protein CASSYSGTLNYGYTF.